The subject of this entry is one T cell receptor (beta chain). Its cognate antigen is unknown. The data stem from a study of T cell responses to AZD1222 COVID-19 vaccine. Study conclusions and caveats: Repertoires were collected only later (after the peak T cell response had occurred). Only a handful of AZD1222 recipients, more than five in all, had baseline seropositivity. In the spike-specific TCR repertoire, nearly half reportedly target unmutated variant regions. Mostly white British, mostly female donors; authors suggested clonal diversity may be underestimated.

Germline-derived CDR1 and CDR2 are SGHVS and FNYEAQ. This CDR3 has 16 amino acids. Trimming stripped 2 bases from V and 3 bases from J, with 17 bases between. Produced via immunoSEQ multiplex PCR; TCRdb's table is partial and in-frame only. This table holds roughly 100,000 clones, 85% to 90% found once. V usage is TRBV7-6 and J usage is TRBJ2-7; D might be TRBD1 or TRBD2, each matching 6 bases. The sample consisted of peripheral blood, taken on day 0 of AZD1222 vaccination. This receptor was taken from an adult in good health. DNA for the CDR3: TGTGCCAGCAGCTTATATACCGGGGGCCTATACTACGAGCAGTACTTC. This encodes CASSLYTGGLYYEQYF. Based on the CDR3 plus reference TRBV7-6 and TRBJ2-7, the full variable domain is GAGVSQSPRYKVTKRGQDVALRCDPISGHVSLYWYRQALGQGPEFLTYFNYEAQQDKSGLPNDRFSAERPEGSISTLTIQRTEQRDSAMYRCASSLYTGGLYYEQYFGPGTRLTVT.